Below are 11 T cell receptor beta chains sequenced from a single sample in a study of monozygotic twins with inflammatory bowel disease. TCRdb derives one entry per CDR3 protein from the 5' RACE reads, leaving out DNA. Its clone listing holds approximately 150,000 distinct CDR3 sequences. Specimen: blood. These receptors all come from a human donor with ulcerative colitis or Crohn's disease, or a healthy co-twin of an affected twin (not recorded which).

This rearrangement joins TRBV7-9 to TRBJ1-1. Per germline, CDR1 SEHNR and CDR2 FQNEAQ (reference sequence). The length of the CDR3 is 12 residues. The CDR3 loop reads CASSQGYTEAFF.

V usage is TRBV6-6 and J usage is TRBJ1-1; the TRBD1 assignment by TCRdb is unverifiable without DNA. Germline V CDR1 and CDR2: MNHNY, SVGAGI (reference sequence). The CDR3 contains 13 residues. The CDR3 spells CASSSGQNTEAFF.

The chain couples TRBV7-9 to TRBJ1-2. From germline, CDR1 is SEHNR and CDR2 FQNEAQ (reference sequence). CDR3 length equals 14 residues. This CDR3 is CASRPGGLNYGYTF.

CDR3: CASSFGTSGTTADTQYF. V and J are TRBV7-9 and TRBJ2-3; TCRdb's D gene call, TRBD2, goes unchecked for lack of DNA. Looked up from germline, CDR1 is SEHNR and CDR2 is FQNEAQ (reference sequence). The CDR3 runs 17 residues.

The V call is TRBV12-3 or TRBV12-4, the J call TRBJ1-3; TCRdb proposes TRBD1, but this gene call is untestable without DNA. This CDR3 contains 16 residues. CDR3 loop: CASSLYQGHSGNTIYF.

The rearrangement uses TRBV21-1 and TRBJ2-7. TRBV21-1 is a recognized pseudogene. The CDR3 covers 15 residues. CDR3 amino acids: CASSKASSHSYEQYF.

This chain uses TRBV7-2 with TRBJ2-5; TCRdb calls TRBD2, which cannot be checked without DNA. Germline lookup yields CDR1 SGHTA and CDR2 FQGNSA. The CDR3 runs to 14 residues. The CDR3 here is CASSYQRGQETQYF.

The V gene is TRBV20-1, the J gene TRBJ2-3; TCRdb selects TRBD2, and the lack of DNA leaves this call unchecked. Germline-derived CDR1 and CDR2 are DFQATT and SNEGSKA (reference sequence). This CDR3 has 17 residues. CDR3 sequence: CSAPTSGRASGTDTQYF.

This chain connects TRBV19 to TRBJ2-1; TCRdb selects TRBD1, and the lack of DNA leaves this call unchecked. Germline V gives CDR1 LNHDA, CDR2 SQIVND (reference sequence). The CDR3 is made up of 16 amino acids. CDR3: CASSIRAVAPYNEQFF.

This chain uses TRBV2 with TRBJ2-1. There are 12 residues in the CDR3. CDR1 SNHLY and CDR2 FYNNEI come from the germline V gene. The CDR3 spells CASSVLYNEQFF.

V usage is TRBV5-1 and J usage is TRBJ2-1; TCRdb's assignment of TRBD2 cannot be checked, as there is no DNA. Germline V lookup: CDR1 SGHRS, CDR2 YFSETQ. The CDR3 spans 13 residues. The CDR3 sequence: CASSLDVAGEQFF. The full variable domain, rest sourced from reference TRBV5-1 and TRBJ2-1, is KAGVTQTPRYLIKTRGQQVTLSCSPISGHRSVSWYQQTPGQGLQFLFEYFSETQRNKGNFPGRFSGRQFSNSRSEMNVSTLELGDSALYLCASSLDVAGEQFFGPGTRLTVL.